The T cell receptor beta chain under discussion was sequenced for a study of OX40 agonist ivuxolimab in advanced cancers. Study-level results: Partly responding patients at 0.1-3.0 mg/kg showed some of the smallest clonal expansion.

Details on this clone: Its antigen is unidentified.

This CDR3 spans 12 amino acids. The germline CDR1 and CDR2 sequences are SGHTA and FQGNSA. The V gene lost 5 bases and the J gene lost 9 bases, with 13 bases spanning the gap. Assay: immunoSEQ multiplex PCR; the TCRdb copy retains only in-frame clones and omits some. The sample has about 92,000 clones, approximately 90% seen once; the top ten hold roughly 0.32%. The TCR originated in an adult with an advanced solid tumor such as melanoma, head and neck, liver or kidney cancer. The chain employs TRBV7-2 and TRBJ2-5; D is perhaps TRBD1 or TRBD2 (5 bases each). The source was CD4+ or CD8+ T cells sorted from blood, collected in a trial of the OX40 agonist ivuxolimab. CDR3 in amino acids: CASSLRGRAQYF. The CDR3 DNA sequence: TGTGCCAGCAGCCTTAGGGGACGAGCCCAGTACTTC.